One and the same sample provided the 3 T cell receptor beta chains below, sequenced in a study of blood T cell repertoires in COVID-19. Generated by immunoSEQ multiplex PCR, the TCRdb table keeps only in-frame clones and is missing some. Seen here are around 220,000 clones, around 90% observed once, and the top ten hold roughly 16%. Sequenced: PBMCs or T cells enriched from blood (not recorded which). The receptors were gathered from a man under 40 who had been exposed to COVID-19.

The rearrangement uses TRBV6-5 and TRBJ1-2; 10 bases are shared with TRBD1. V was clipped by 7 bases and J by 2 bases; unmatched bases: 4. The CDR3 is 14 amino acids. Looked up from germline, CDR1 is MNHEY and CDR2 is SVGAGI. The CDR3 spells CASIRTGGNYGYTF. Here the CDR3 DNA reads TGTGCCAGCATTAGGACAGGGGGAAACTATGGCTACACCTTC.

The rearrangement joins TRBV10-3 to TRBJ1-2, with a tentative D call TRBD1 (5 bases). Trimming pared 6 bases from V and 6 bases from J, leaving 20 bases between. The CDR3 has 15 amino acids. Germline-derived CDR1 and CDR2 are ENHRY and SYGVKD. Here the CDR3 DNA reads TGTGCCATCAGCGCTCAGATAGGAGGGGATAATGGCTACACCTTC. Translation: CAISAQIGGDNGYTF.

CDR3 loop: CASSLKPPRVGWPQHF. In DNA form, the CDR3 reads TGTGCCAGCAGTTTGAAGCCCCCGAGGGTAGGCTGGCCCCAGCATTTT. The V gene is TRBV27, the J gene TRBJ1-5, with no clear D. V was clipped by 3 bases and J by 9 bases, with 21 bases between them. CDR3 length: 16 amino acids. In germline, CDR1 is MNHEY, CDR2 SMNVEV (reference sequence).